Listed below are T cell receptor beta chains from one sample, sequenced in a study of CD8 T cells in Susac syndrome. Using its own MiXCR run on the immunoSEQ multiplex PCR reads, TCRdb lists one record per CDR3 protein. The profile shows 110,000 to 150,000 distinct CDR3 sequences, approximately 94% of them singletons. Material for sequencing was CD4+ T cells from PBMCs. The receptor set was obtained from a human donor with Susac syndrome. CDR3s include the opening cysteine and the closing phenylalanine or tryptophan. D genes are given only for firm matches. Expanded clones are given a class, and other clones once, few, many or no size at all.

D	V	J	size	DNA	CDR3
.	TRBV3-1	TRBJ2-4	.	TGTGCCAGCAGCGGGGGACACTCCAAAAACATTCAGTACTTC	CASSGGHSKNIQYF
.	TRBV9	TRBJ1-5	.	TGTGCCAGCAGCGTAGGGTGGAATCAGCCCCAGCATTTT	CASSVGWNQPQHF
.	TRBV5-1	TRBJ2-1	.	TGCGCCAGCAGCTTGGATTGGGGGAGCTCCTACAATGAGCAGTTCTTC	CASSLDWGSSYNEQFF
.	TRBV20-1	TRBJ2-3	.	TGCAGTGTGACTCGACTAGGGGGTTCTAGCACAGATACGCAGTATTTT	CSVTRLGGSSTDTQYF
.	TRBV12-3/TRBV12-4	TRBJ1-1	.	TGTGCCAGCAGTTGGAGACAGACGGTGTTCTTT	CASSWRQTVFF
.	TRBV20-1	TRBJ2-5	.	TGCAGTGCTAGCCATGGGACACCGAAGGGGGAGACCCAGTACTTC	CSASHGTPKGETQYF
TRBD1	TRBV20-1	TRBJ2-7	.	TGCAGTGCTATAGACAGGGACTACGAGCAGTACTTC	CSAIDRDYEQYF
.	TRBV25-1	TRBJ2-3	.	TGTGCCAGCCCCGTGGCAGATACGCAGTATTTT	CASPVADTQYF
.	TRBV6-5	TRBJ2-7	once	TGTGCCAGCACCAAAGACCAAACAACCCACGAGCAGTACTTC	CASTKDQTTHEQYF
TRBD1	TRBV12-3/TRBV12-4	TRBJ1-1	.	TGTGCCAGCAGTGCCCACAGGGGGTACACTGAAGCTTTCTTT	CASSAHRGYTEAFF
TRBD1	TRBV12-3/TRBV12-4	TRBJ1-2	.	TGTGCCAGCAGTGAGGGACAGGGATCTAGGGGCTACACCTTC	CASSEGQGSRGYTF
.	TRBV10-3	TRBJ2-2	.	TGTGCCATCAGTGAGACCGTGACAGGCGGTACCGGGGAGCTGTTTTTT	CAISETVTGGTGELFF
.	TRBV6-5	TRBJ2-3	.	TGTGCCAGTGCCCGGGCAGGCACAGATACGCAGTATTTT	CASARAGTDTQYF
.	TRBV20-1	TRBJ2-7	.	TGCAGTGCTAGGCAGGGACTCAACTACGAGCAGTACTTC	CSARQGLNYEQYF
TRBD1	TRBV20-1	TRBJ2-5	.	TGCAGTGCGACCGACAGGGGAGCGTGGGAGACCCAGTACTTC	CSATDRGAWETQYF
.	TRBV4-1	TRBJ1-2	.	TGCGCCAGCAGACACGCCTCGACCGAGCGGGGTGGCTACACCTTC	CASRHASTERGGYTF
TRBD2	TRBV19	TRBJ2-7	.	TGTGCCAGTAGTATCGGACTAGCGAATCCCTACGAGCAGTACTTC	CASSIGLANPYEQYF
.	TRBV24-1	TRBJ1-2	.	TGTGCCACCATGGACGTCGGAGGCTACACCTTC	CATMDVGGYTF